This paragraph reports one T cell receptor (beta chain). The antigen is not known. Germline V lookup: CDR1 SGHRS, CDR2 YFSETQ. This CDR3 spans 16 amino acids. The V gene end was trimmed by 4 bases and the J gene end by 0 bases; junction bases not matched to a gene: 5. TCRdb's copy holds only in-frame clones and misses some; the assay was immunoSEQ multiplex PCR. The sample consists of some 87,000 clones, about 88% of them appearing once. The data derive from a study of OX40 agonist ivuxolimab in advanced cancers. The study, taken as a whole, reports: On average, CD8+ T cells showed a greater number of expanded clones than CD4+.

The sequence was collected from an adult with an advanced solid tumor such as melanoma, head and neck, liver or kidney cancer. The sequencing used CD4+ or CD8+ T cells sorted from blood, collected in a trial of the OX40 agonist ivuxolimab. This sequence joins TRBV5-1 and TRBJ1-1; 11 bases are shared with TRBD1. CDR3 region: CASSPGQGAMNTEAFF. As DNA, the CDR3 is TGCGCCAGCAGCCCCGGACAGGGGGCAATGAACACTGAAGCTTTCTTT.